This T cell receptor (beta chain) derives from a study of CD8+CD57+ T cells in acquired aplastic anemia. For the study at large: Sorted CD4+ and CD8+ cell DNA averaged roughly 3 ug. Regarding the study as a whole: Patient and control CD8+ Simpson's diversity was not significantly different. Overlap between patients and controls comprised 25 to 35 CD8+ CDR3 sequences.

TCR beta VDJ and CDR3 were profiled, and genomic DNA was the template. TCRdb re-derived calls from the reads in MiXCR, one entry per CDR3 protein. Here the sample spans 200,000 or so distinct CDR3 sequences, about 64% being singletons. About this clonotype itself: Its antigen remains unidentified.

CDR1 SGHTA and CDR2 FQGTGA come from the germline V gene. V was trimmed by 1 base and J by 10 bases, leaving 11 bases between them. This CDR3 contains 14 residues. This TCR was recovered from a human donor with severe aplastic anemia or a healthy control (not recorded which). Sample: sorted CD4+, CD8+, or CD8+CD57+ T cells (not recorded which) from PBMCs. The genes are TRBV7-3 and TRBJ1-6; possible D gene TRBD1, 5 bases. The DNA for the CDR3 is TGTGCCAGCAGCTTAATGGGGGTTGGGTCACCCCTCCACTTT. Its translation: CASSLMGVGSPLHF. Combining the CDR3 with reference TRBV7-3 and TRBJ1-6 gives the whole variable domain GAGVSQTPSNKVTEKGKYVELRCDPISGHTALYWYRQSLGQGPEFLIYFQGTGAADDSGLPNDRFFAVRPEGSVSTLKIQRTERGDSAVYLCASSLMGVGSPLHFGNGTRLTVT.